One and the same sample provided the 27 T cell receptor beta chains below, sequenced in a study of cytomegalovirus exposure and HLA in healthy donors. The PCR had 60 Vbeta and 13 Jbeta primers. The protocol was immunoSEQ multiplex PCR, while the TCRdb copy is restricted to in-frame clones and leaves out a portion. The data hold 150,000 to 200,000 clones, with roughly 84% observed a single time. Sequencing input: PBMCs. The receptors were sampled from a man between 18 and 35 years old in good health and CMV-seropositive.

This clone was seen a few times. The CDR3 region is CASSLSISGGLRGANVLTF. DNA for the CDR3: TGTGCCAGCAGCTTGAGCATTAGCGGGGGGCTGAGAGGGGCCAACGTCCTGACTTTC. The chain combines TRBV5-6 with TRBJ2-6; the match to TRBD2 covers 10 bases. Trimming cost V 1 base and J 4 bases; bases outside gene matches: 11. The germline V gene encodes CDR1 SGHDT and CDR2 YYEEEE. This CDR3 has 19 residues.

V usage is TRBV5-1 and J usage is TRBJ1-1; D ambiguous. Trimming pared 4 bases from V and 3 bases from J, leaving 10 bases between. The germline V gene has CDR1 SGHRS and CDR2 YFSETQ. The CDR3 is 13 amino acids. CDR3 loop: CASSRERDTEAFF. CDR3 nucleotide sequence: TGCGCCAGCAGCCGGGAAAGGGACACTGAAGCTTTCTTT.

The chain has TRBV19 and TRBJ2-7, with D possibly matching TRBD1 (5 bases). Germline V lookup: CDR1 LNHDA, CDR2 SQIVND (reference sequence). The CDR3 covers 14 residues. V was pared by 10 bases and J by 3 bases, with 19 bases between. The CDR3 region is CANRGRTQVYEQYF. CDR3 sequence (DNA): TGTGCCAATCGCGGCCGGACACAGGTCTACGAGCAGTACTTC.

The chain carries TRBV2 and TRBJ1-1; the D gene is possibly TRBD1 (6 bases). The CDR3 is made up of 14 amino acids. Germline lookup yields CDR1 SNHLY and CDR2 FYNNEI. V dropped 3 bases and J dropped 10 bases, with 18 bases sitting between them. Here the CDR3 DNA reads TGTGCCAGCAGTGAGGACAGCTTAATCAGTGGAGCTTTCTTT. Its protein product is CASSEDSLISGAFF.

J is TRBJ2-2 and V is TRBV4-2; 9 bases align to TRBD2. The CDR3 covers 16 residues. The V gene's germline CDR1 is LGHNA and CDR2 YNFKEQ. V was clipped by 0 bases and J by 6 bases; unmatched bases: 5. DNA of the CDR3: TGTGCCAGCAGCCAAGATGAGGCGGGGGGGCCCGGGGAGCTGTTTTTT. Translated, it gives CASSQDEAGGPGELFF.

This rearrangement joins TRBV4-3 to TRBJ2-1, with 10 bases fitting TRBD2. The CDR3 covers 15 residues. Per germline, CDR1 LGHNA and CDR2 YSLEER. V lost 1 base and J lost 4; bases outside the gene matches: 1. CDR3 nucleotides: TGCGCCAGCAGCCAAGGAGCGGGGGGGTACAATGAGCAGTTCTTC. It encodes CASSQGAGGYNEQFF.

The chain has TRBV27 and TRBJ1-5; D is possibly TRBD1 (6 bases). The CDR3 runs to 13 residues. The V end was cut by 8 bases, the J end by 3 bases, with 11 bases between. Germline CDR1 MNHEY, CDR2 SMNVEV (reference sequence). The CDR3 here is CASRDTNNQPQHF. As DNA, the CDR3 is TGTGCCAGCCGGGACACTAACAATCAGCCCCAGCATTTT.

The V gene is TRBV6-5, the J gene TRBJ1-6; the match to TRBD1 covers 10 bases. Germline trimming cut 6 bases from V and 14 bases from J; bases unmatched to any gene: 13. The CDR3 is 15 residues long. Germline values: CDR1 MNHEY, CDR2 SVGAGI. CDR3: CASSLGQGVSGSLHF. The DNA for the CDR3 is TGTGCCAGCAGCCTCGGACAGGGGGTTTCGGGGTCCCTCCACTTT.

As DNA, the CDR3 is TGTGCCAGTAGTAGGGGGCAGGTGAGAGGCTACACCTTC. This sequence encodes CASSRGQVRGYTF. The chain couples TRBV19 to TRBJ1-2, with a tentative D call TRBD1 (6 bases). There are 13 residues in the CDR3. V was pared by 4 bases and J by 8 bases, with 14 bases between. Germline CDR1 LNHDA, CDR2 SQIVND (reference sequence).

CDR3 sequence (DNA): TGTGCCAGCAGCTTTAAGCTGGCGGGGGGGTACACCGGGGAGCTGTTTTTT. Translation gives CASSFKLAGGYTGELFF. The chain has TRBV11-2 and TRBJ2-2, with 9 bases that match TRBD2. With 3 bases clipped from V and 3 bases from J, the junction kept 8 bases outside the gene matches. Germline assignment: CDR1 SGHAT and CDR2 FQNNGV. This CDR3 region has 17 residues.

This clone was found a few times. The gene calls are TRBV9 and TRBJ1-2; TRBD1 matches at 7 bases. Trimming removed 3 bases from V and 4 bases from J; junction bases left unmatched: 9. This CDR3 comprises 15 residues. In germline, CDR1 is SGDLS, CDR2 YYNGEE. The CDR3 loop reads CASSGRDSLLYGYTF. DNA of the CDR3: TGTGCCAGCAGCGGACGGGACAGCCTTCTCTATGGCTACACCTTC.

The rearrangement uses TRBV30 and TRBJ1-3; 9 bases fit TRBD1. J was trimmed by 5 bases and V by 3 bases; bases with no gene match: 8. This CDR3 has 15 amino acids. In germline, CDR1 is GTSNPN, CDR2 SVGIG (reference sequence). The CDR3 DNA follows: TGTGCCTGGAGGAGGGGACAGGGTGGGAGAAACACCATATATTTT. As protein: CAWRRGQGGRNTIYF. The whole variable domain, filled in from reference TRBV30 and TRBJ1-3, reads SQTIHQWPATLVQPVGSPLSLECTVEGTSNPNLYWYRQAAGRGLQLLFYSVGIGQISSEVPQNLSASRPQDRQFILSSKKLLLSDSGFYLCAWRRGQGGRNTIYFGEGSWLTVV.

The CDR3 loop is CASSYTQGAFNGYTF. In DNA form, the CDR3 reads TGTGCCAGCAGTTATACACAGGGGGCCTTCAATGGCTACACCTTC. The rearrangement uses TRBV6-6 and TRBJ1-2, with 9 bases aligning to TRBD1. Per the germline V gene, CDR1 is MNHNY and CDR2 is SVGAGI (reference sequence). V shed 3 bases, J shed 6 bases, and the junction held 8 bases outside the gene matches. This CDR3 region has 15 residues.

The J gene is TRBJ2-7, the V gene TRBV5-3, with D tentatively TRBD1 (6 bases). TRBV5-3 falls under the ORF class, with uncertain function. V shed 4 bases and J shed 0 bases, with 20 bases lying between them. This CDR3 region has 17 residues. CDR3 sequence reads: CARSPRQDPLRSYEQYF. In nucleotides, the CDR3 is TGTGCCAGAAGCCCTCGACAGGACCCTCTGCGCTCCTACGAGCAGTACTTC.

CDR3 nucleotides: TGCGCCAGCAGCTTGGAGTCTAGCTCCTACAATGAGCAGTTCTTC. Translation gives CASSLESSSYNEQFF. V is TRBV5-1 and J is TRBJ2-1, with D uncertain. The CDR3 consists of 15 residues. Per germline, CDR1 SGHRS and CDR2 YFSETQ. The V end lost 0 bases, the J end lost 0 bases, and 7 bases lay between the germline ends.

The genes are TRBV5-1 and TRBJ1-4; D uncertain. Germline V gene data show CDR1 as SGHRS and CDR2 as YFSETQ. This CDR3 contains 13 residues. V was cut by 4 bases and J by 8 bases, with 12 bases left in between. The CDR3 sequence: CASSRDPTEKLFF. CDR3 DNA: TGCGCCAGCAGCCGGGATCCTACGGAAAAACTGTTTTTT.

Worth noting for this clone: Its ends do not fully match the called genes, so a read error is possible. This chain connects TRBV2 to TRBJ2-4; D may be TRBD1 (6 bases). Germline loops: CDR1 SNHLY, CDR2 FYNNEI. This CDR3 has 16 amino acids. The CDR3 is CASSGAQGVAKNSQYF. Written as DNA, the CDR3 is TGTGCCAGCAGTGGGGCACAGGGAGTAGCCAAAAACAGTCAGTACTTC.

The V gene is TRBV30, the J gene TRBJ2-5; 7 bases agree with TRBD2. The DNA matches TRBJ2-7 better at its end, which makes the J call doubtful. Germline V lookup: CDR1 GTSNPN, CDR2 SVGIG (reference sequence). This CDR3 has 12 amino acids. The CDR3 DNA is TGTGCCTGGCGGGGGGAGGTCCTCGAGCAGTACTTC. It encodes CAWRGEVLEQYF.

The V call is TRBV30, the J call TRBJ2-2; 10 positions match TRBD2. CDR1 is GTSNPN, CDR2 SVGIG, per germline (reference sequence). This CDR3 contains 14 residues. The trim removed 5 bases at V and 1 base at J, leaving 1 base unmatched. In nucleotides, the CDR3 is TGTGCCTGGCGGACTAGCGGGAACACCGGGGAGCTGTTTTTT. Amino acids: CAWRTSGNTGELFF.

The CDR3 region is CASSQDPDQQGRTFF. CDR3 bases: TGCGCCAGCAGCCAAGATCCCGACCAGCAGGGCCGAACTTTCTTT. The gene calls are TRBV4-3 and TRBJ1-1, with a tentative D call TRBD1 (5 bases). The CDR3 runs to 15 residues. Germline values: CDR1 LGHNA, CDR2 YSLEER. V was cut by 0 bases and J by 12 bases, with 20 bases left in between.

This clone appeared a single time. This sequence joins TRBV30 and TRBJ1-5, with D perhaps TRBD1 (6 bases). The CDR3 loop spans 13 amino acids. V shed 5 bases and J shed 3 bases, with 11 bases lying between them. Germline V CDR1 and CDR2: GTSNPN, SVGIG (reference sequence). Written as DNA, the CDR3 is TGTGCCTGGGAGGACAGCCCCAATCAGCCCCAGCATTTT. This gives the protein CAWEDSPNQPQHF.

The genes are TRBV5-1 and TRBJ2-2, with D perhaps TRBD2 (6 bases). Looked up from germline, CDR1 is SGHRS and CDR2 is YFSETQ. V gave up 4 bases and J gave up 7 bases, with 14 bases separating them. This CDR3 contains 14 residues. The CDR3 sequence is CASSAGTQVGELFF. In DNA, the CDR3 is TGCGCCAGCAGCGCCGGGACTCAGGTCGGGGAGCTGTTTTTT.

The chain links TRBV5-6 to TRBJ2-7; a weak D match, TRBD1 (6 bases). CDR3 length equals 15 residues. The germline V and J ends were trimmed by 3 bases and 3 bases, with 16 bases remaining between them. CDR1 and CDR2 (germline): SGHDT, YYEEEE. The CDR3 loop reads CASSSPRDNHYEQYF. For the CDR3, the DNA is TGTGCCAGCAGCTCGCCCCGGGACAACCACTACGAGCAGTACTTC.

This clone was observed a few times. This rearrangement joins TRBV4-3 to TRBJ1-2; 8 bases align to TRBD1. The CDR3 consists of 15 residues. V dropped 2 bases and J dropped 8; count of bases not matched to a gene: 10. Germline CDR1 and CDR2: LGHNA and YSLEER. CDR3 bases: TGCGCCAGCAGCCAAAACTTGGGACAGGTGCGGGGCTACACCTTC. This sequence encodes CASSQNLGQVRGYTF.

This rearrangement joins TRBV7-2 to TRBJ2-1, with 8 bases lining up with TRBD2. The V segment lost 5 bases and the J segment 6 bases; nucleotides outside the gene matches: 12. From germline, CDR1 is SGHTA and CDR2 FQGNSA. The CDR3 is 16 amino acids. The DNA of the CDR3 is TGTGCCAGCAGCCCCGGTGGCCTAGCGGGTCGCAATGAGCAGTTCTTC. This codes for CASSPGGLAGRNEQFF.

This clone was picked up one time. The chain combines TRBV5-5 with TRBJ1-6; no firm D call. This CDR3 spans 13 amino acids. V lost 4 bases and J lost 7, with 9 bases in between. Germline lookup yields CDR1 SGHKS and CDR2 YYEKEE (reference sequence). CDR3 amino acids: CASSTTENSPLHF. As DNA, the CDR3 is TGTGCCAGCAGCACCACAGAGAATTCACCCCTCCACTTT. The full variable domain, in which reference TRBV5-5 and TRBJ1-6 provide the parts outside the CDR3, is DAGVTQSPTHLIKTRGQQVTLRCSPISGHKSVSWYQQVLGQGPQFIFQYYEKEERGRGNFPDRFSARQFPNYSSELNVNALLLGDSALYLCASSTTENSPLHFGNGTRLTVT.

CDR3 DNA sequence: TGTGCCAGCAGCGTAGCTGACAGTTCCTCCTACGAGCAGTACTTC. This translates into CASSVADSSSYEQYF. The chain carries TRBV9 and TRBJ2-7, with D perhaps TRBD1 (5 bases). Germline CDR1 is SGDLS and CDR2 is YYNGEE. V lost 0 bases to trimming and J lost 0 bases, with 10 bases between them. The CDR3 loop spans 15 amino acids.